This entry lists 9 T cell receptor beta chains sequenced from one sample in a study of control samples from healthy donors and cancer patients. The protocol was immunoSEQ multiplex PCR, while the TCRdb copy is restricted to in-frame clones and leaves out a portion. The table lists about 170,000 clones, 91% of them singletons. Sequencing was done on a sample of blood. The receptor set was obtained from a woman between 40 and 55 years old in good health.

The chain links TRBV5-1 to TRBJ1-2, with D possibly TRBD1 on 5 matching bases. CDR3 length: 14 residues. Per the germline V gene, CDR1 is SGHRS and CDR2 is YFSETQ. V was clipped by 4 bases and J by 10 bases, with 20 bases between them. Here the CDR3 DNA reads TGCGCCAGCAGCCACCCTCTACAGGCCGATGACTACACCTTC. This gives the protein CASSHPLQADDYTF.

The V gene is TRBV11-2, the J gene TRBJ1-1; a possible D gene is TRBD1 (5 bases). V was shortened by 5 bases and J by 2 bases, with 21 bases between the two germline ends. The germline CDR1 and CDR2 sequences are SGHAT and FQNNGV. The CDR3 is 17 residues long. CDR3 loop: CASSRGGWSSSNTEAFF. The CDR3 nucleotides read TGTGCCAGCAGCCGTGGGGGATGGAGTTCTTCTAACACTGAAGCTTTCTTT.

A few counts support this clone. V and J are TRBV7-9 and TRBJ2-2; 10 nucleotides align to TRBD2. Germline values: CDR1 SEHNR, CDR2 FQNEAQ (reference sequence). V shed 5 bases, J shed 0 bases, and the junction held 3 bases outside the gene matches. There are 16 residues in the CDR3. This CDR3 is CASSTLAGANTGELFF. The DNA for the CDR3 is TGTGCCAGCAGCACCCTAGCGGGGGCGAACACCGGGGAGCTGTTTTTT.

This rearrangement joins TRBV19 to TRBJ1-5; D may be TRBD1 (6 bases). Germline-derived CDR1 and CDR2 are LNHDA and SQIVND (reference sequence). CDR3 length equals 16 residues. The V gene lost 1 base and the J gene lost 0 bases, with 10 bases spanning the gap. The CDR3 DNA sequence: TGTGCCAGTAGTATAGCGACAGGAATTAGCAATCAGCCCCAGCATTTT. This codes for CASSIATGISNQPQHF.

The chain has TRBV5-1 and TRBJ2-2; the match to TRBD2 covers 10 bases. The ends lost 3 bases at V and 4 bases at J; junction bases unmatched: 3. Germline V gene data show CDR1 as SGHRS and CDR2 as YFSETQ. This CDR3 spans 15 amino acids. The CDR3 loop reads CASSSSGGGTGELFF. For the CDR3, the DNA is TGCGCCAGCAGCTCTAGCGGGGGTGGCACCGGGGAGCTGTTTTTT.

The rearrangement links TRBV18 to TRBJ2-1, with D perhaps matching TRBD2 (6 bases). From germline, CDR1 is KGHSH and CDR2 LQKENI. CDR3 size: 13 residues. V dropped 5 bases and J dropped 6 bases, with 11 bases sitting between them. CDR3 loop: CASSAGLSNEQFF. The CDR3 region has the DNA TGTGCCAGCTCAGCCGGACTATCCAATGAGCAGTTCTTC.

In this sample, this clone turned up once. V usage is TRBV18 and J usage is TRBJ2-5; D remains unclear. This CDR3 is 13 amino acids long. The germline V and J ends were trimmed by 3 bases and 4 bases, with 9 bases remaining between them. The germline V gene encodes CDR1 KGHSH and CDR2 LQKENI. The CDR3 bases are TGTGCCAGCTCACCCAATCGGTTAGAGACCCAGTACTTC. Its translation: CASSPNRLETQYF.

This rearrangement joins TRBV7-9 to TRBJ2-7; the D call may be TRBD1 or TRBD2 (5 bases each). Trimming stripped 8 bases from V and 7 bases from J, with 18 bases between. The V gene's germline CDR1 is SEHNR and CDR2 FQNEAQ (reference sequence). The CDR3 is made up of 13 amino acids. The CDR3 coding sequence is TGTGCCAGCGGCTCAGGGCCGGGAAGGGAGCAGTACTTC. Protein sequence: CASGSGPGREQYF.

This chain connects TRBV20-1 to TRBJ1-2; the D is unclear. The CDR3 is 11 residues long. Between the trimmed V and J ends, which lost 6 bases and 3 bases, there was a span of 8 bases. Germline V gives CDR1 DFQATT, CDR2 SNEGSKA (reference sequence). The CDR3 DNA sequence: TGCAGTGCCACAGCGCACTATGGCTACACCTTC. Its protein product is CSATAHYGYTF.